This TCR beta chain was recovered during a study of T cell repertoires in cytomegalovirus infection. Study-level information: Indications came from public TCR beta signatures; they pointed to CMV infection and to a matching HLA type. Study-wide results and caveats: CMV-specific TCR beta clonotypes restricted by HLA-C were the ones dominating the ex vivo response.

Per the germline V gene, CDR1 is MNHEY and CDR2 is SVGEGT. The trim removed 5 bases at V and 3 bases at J, leaving 7 bases unmatched. This CDR3 contains 15 residues. TCRdb fed the reads into MiXCR, producing one record per CDR3 protein. The data show approximately 89,000 distinct CDR3 sequences, with about 24% seen just once and 50% held by the top ten. The table lists this clonotype with a few counts. The antigen is unknown. This receptor was identified in a human donor in good health (CMV status not recorded). Some clones in this sample may be carry-over from other donors' samples. Material: CD8+ T cells from cultured PBMCs, obtained from culture after CMV antigen stimulation. The rearrangement links TRBV6-2 or TRBV6-3 to TRBJ2-1, with TRBD2 matching 7 bases. The CDR3 nucleotides are TGTGCCAGCAGTGCCTCAGCGGGGATCTACAATGAGCAGTTCTTC. Its translation is CASSASAGIYNEQFF.